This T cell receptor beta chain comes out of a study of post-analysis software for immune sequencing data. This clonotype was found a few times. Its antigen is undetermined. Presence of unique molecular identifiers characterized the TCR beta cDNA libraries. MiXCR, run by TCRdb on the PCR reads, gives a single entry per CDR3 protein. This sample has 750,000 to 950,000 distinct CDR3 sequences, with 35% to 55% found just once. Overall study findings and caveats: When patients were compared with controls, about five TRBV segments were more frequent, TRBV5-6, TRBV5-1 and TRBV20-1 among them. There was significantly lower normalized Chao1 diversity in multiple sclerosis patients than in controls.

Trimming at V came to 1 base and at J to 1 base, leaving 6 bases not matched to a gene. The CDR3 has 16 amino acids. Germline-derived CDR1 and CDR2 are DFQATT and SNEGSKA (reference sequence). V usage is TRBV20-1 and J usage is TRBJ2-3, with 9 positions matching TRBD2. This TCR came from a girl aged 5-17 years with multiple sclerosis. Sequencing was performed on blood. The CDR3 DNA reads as TGCAGTGCTAGAGGTTCTAGCGGGGTCCGCACAGATACGCAGTATTTT. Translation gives CSARGSSGVRTDTQYF.